A few counts support the clone carrying this TCR beta chain. Antigen unknown. This sample was taken from a study of cytomegalovirus exposure and HLA in healthy donors. Whole-study findings and limits: Compared with the roughly 670-donor mean, an Asian-associated ancestry cluster reportedly had fewer N-insertions, according to a later analysis. In a later analysis, several top co-occurrence clusters appeared linked to parvovirus B19, influenza, CMV and Epstein-Barr virus. Most TCR beta V segments were productive about 87% or about 30% of the time in an earlier analysis.

Trimming removed 0 bases from V and 3 bases from J, with 15 bases in between. Germline values: CDR1 MNHEY, CDR2 SVGAGI. The CDR3 contains 16 residues. PCR amplification relied on 60 Vbeta primers (plus 13 Jbeta primers). Data came from immunoSEQ multiplex PCR; TCRdb stores just in-frame clones and leaves some out. The sample has some 140,000 clones, 76% seen once. J is TRBJ2-7 and V is TRBV6-5; possible D gene TRBD2, 5 bases. The clonotype comes from a man aged 35 to 55 in good health and CMV-seronegative. Material for sequencing was PBMCs. The CDR3 nucleotides are TGTGCCAGCAGTTACTCGAAGGCGGGTGTTGGCTACGAGCAGTACTTC. Encoded protein: CASSYSKAGVGYEQYF.